Listed below are T cell receptor beta chains from one sample, sequenced in a study of blood T cell repertoires in COVID-19. TCRdb's table, derived via immunoSEQ multiplex PCR, lists solely in-frame clones and lacks some. This sample carries 65,000 to 90,000 clones, 65% to 90% of them seen once, and the ten largest clones take less than 8%. Sequenced sample: peripheral blood. These TCRs come from a woman in her sixties with acute or convalescent COVID-19. The CDR3 runs from the conserved cysteine through the conserved F or W. A D gene is named only where the DNA matches it firmly. Size values are once, few and many counts, or a class for expanded clones, and some rows have none.

D	J	V	size	CDR3	DNA
.	TRBJ1-3	TRBV10-2	.	CASTSGSSGNTIYF	TGCGCCAGCACCTCCGGTAGCTCTGGAAACACCATATATTTT
.	TRBJ1-4	TRBV6-5	.	CASSSPRVEKLFF	TGTGCCAGCAGTTCCCCCAGGGTTGAAAAACTGTTTTTT
.	TRBJ1-3	TRBV2	.	CASSEVGGKVPVPGNTIYF	TGTGCCAGCAGTGAAGTCGGGGGAAAAGTCCCCGTCCCTGGAAACACCATATATTTT
.	TRBJ1-2	TRBV7-9	.	CASSLSGDYGYTF	TGTGCCAGCAGCTTATCAGGGGACTATGGCTACACCTTC
.	TRBJ2-1	TRBV3-1/TRBV3-2	.	CASSQEVALSSYNEQFF	TGTGCCAGCAGCCAAGAAGTAGCGCTCAGCTCCTACAATGAGCAGTTCTTC
TRBD1	TRBJ1-3	TRBV10-1	.	CASSVGTGAGNTIYF	TGCGCCAGCAGCGTTGGGACAGGGGCTGGAAACACCATATATTTT
.	TRBJ2-7	TRBV6-2/TRBV6-3	.	CASSYRQGSSYEQYF	TGTGCCAGCAGTTACAGGCAGGGCAGCTCCTACGAGCAGTACTTC
.	TRBJ2-1	TRBV2	.	CASRLGGSSYNEQFF	TGTGCCAGCAGACTCGGGGGTAGCTCCTACAATGAGCAGTTCTTC
TRBD1	TRBJ1-2	TRBV5-5	.	CASSFATGTGNIYGYTF	TGTGCCAGCAGCTTCGCTACCGGGACAGGGAACATCTATGGCTACACCTTC
.	TRBJ1-2	TRBV10-3	.	CAISESPANYGYTF	TGTGCCATCAGTGAGTCCCCAGCTAACTATGGCTACACCTTC
TRBD1	TRBJ1-1	TRBV18	.	CASSPQGATEAFF	TGTGCCAGCTCACCACAGGGGGCGACTGAAGCTTTCTTT
.	TRBJ2-7	TRBV6-5	.	CASSWSGEYEQYF	TGTGCCAGCAGTTGGTCAGGGGAATACGAGCAGTACTTC
TRBD1	TRBJ1-3	TRBV7-6	.	CASSSYRDSSGNTIYF	TGTGCCAGCAGCTCGTATAGGGACAGCTCTGGAAACACCATATATTTT
TRBD1	TRBJ2-5	TRBV3-1/TRBV3-2	once	CASSQVTHRGVETQYF	TGTGCCAGCAGCCAAGTCACCCACAGGGGGGTGGAGACCCAGTACTTC
.	TRBJ1-6	TRBV9	.	CASSVGWTENSPLHF	TGTGCCAGCAGCGTAGGGTGGACAGAGAATTCACCCCTCCACTTT
TRBD1	TRBJ1-2	TRBV9	.	CASSSSPGQGISYGYTF	TGTGCCAGCAGCTCCAGCCCGGGACAGGGGATCTCCTATGGCTACACCTTC
.	TRBJ1-1	TRBV7-9	many	CASSLAQGSTEAFF	TGTGCCAGCAGCTTAGCGCAGGGAAGCACTGAAGCTTTCTTT